This T cell receptor beta chain was found in a study of CD8 T cells in Susac syndrome. The authors reverse transcribed roughly 0.5 to 1 ug RNA with random hexamers. In TCRdb, the immunoSEQ multiplex PCR reads were re-called with MiXCR into one record per CDR3 protein. The table records just over 300,000 distinct CDR3 sequences, roughly nine tenths of them present only once. With V trimmed by 5 bases and J by 8 bases, 2 bases remained unmatched. Germline CDR1 reads MNHEY; CDR2 reads SMNVEV (reference sequence). The CDR3 totals 14 residues. The sample comprised CD4+ T cells from PBMCs. The sequence came from a human donor with multiple sclerosis. V and J are TRBV27 and TRBJ2-1, with 14 bases fitting TRBD2. This CDR3 reads CASSRLAGGHEQFF. The CDR3 bases are TGTGCCAGCAGTCGACTAGCGGGAGGGCATGAGCAGTTCTTC.